Listed below are T cell receptor beta chains from one sample, sequenced in a study of CD8+ T cells in alopecia areata. Sequenced by immunoSEQ multiplex PCR; TCRdb stores in-frame clones only, minus some. The sample yields under 300,000 clones, about 62% seen once. Sequences were derived from CD4+ T cells sorted from blood, sampled around week 54, from a patient treated with tofacitinib. These receptors were collected from a human donor with alopecia areata. CDR3s include the opening cysteine and the closing phenylalanine or tryptophan. Each record gives: J gene, V gene, clone size, D gene, CDR3 protein, CDR3 DNA. A D gene is named only where the DNA matches it firmly. Clone size is stated in some rows and not others, as once, few, many or a class when expanded.

j_call: TRBJ2-5
v_call: TRBV14
clone_size: once
d_call: NA
cdr3_aa: CASSQDPVTTQYF
cdr3_nt: TGTGCCAGCAGCCAAGATCCGGTGACGACCCAGTACTTC

j_call: TRBJ2-1
v_call: TRBV7-6
clone_size: NA
d_call: NA
cdr3_aa: CASRPPGTNSEQFF
cdr3_nt: TGTGCCAGCAGGCCTCCCGGGACGAATTCTGAGCAGTTCTTC

j_call: TRBJ2-5
v_call: TRBV5-1
clone_size: NA
d_call: NA
cdr3_aa: CASSLTSSLETQYF
cdr3_nt: TGCGCCAGCAGCTTGACTAGTTCGTTGGAGACCCAGTACTTC

j_call: TRBJ2-7
v_call: TRBV7-6
clone_size: NA
d_call: NA
cdr3_aa: CASSLDSHEQYF
cdr3_nt: TGTGCCAGCAGCTTAGACAGCCACGAGCAGTACTTC

j_call: TRBJ1-3
v_call: TRBV20-1
clone_size: NA
d_call: NA
cdr3_aa: CSARRGNTIYF
cdr3_nt: TGCAGTGCCCGAAGGGGAAACACCATATATTTT

j_call: TRBJ2-7
v_call: TRBV5-6
clone_size: few
d_call: TRBD1
cdr3_aa: CASSLDPTGTYEQYF
cdr3_nt: TGTGCCAGCAGCTTGGACCCGACAGGGACCTACGAGCAGTACTTC

j_call: TRBJ2-1
v_call: TRBV6-6
clone_size: NA
d_call: NA
cdr3_aa: CASSYSSGGRGEQFF
cdr3_nt: TGTGCCAGCAGTTACTCGAGTGGGGGCCGGGGTGAGCAGTTCTTC

j_call: TRBJ2-1
v_call: TRBV10-3
clone_size: NA
d_call: TRBD1
cdr3_aa: CAISGQGRDEQFF
cdr3_nt: TGTGCCATCAGTGGACAGGGTAGGGATGAGCAGTTCTTC

j_call: TRBJ1-2
v_call: TRBV29-1
clone_size: NA
d_call: NA
cdr3_aa: CSADSSSTETGYTF
cdr3_nt: TGCAGCGCCGACTCCTCTTCGACAGAGACTGGCTACACCTTC

j_call: TRBJ1-2
v_call: TRBV6-1
clone_size: NA
d_call: NA
cdr3_aa: CASKVASYGYTF
cdr3_nt: TGTGCCAGCAAAGTAGCGTCCTATGGCTACACCTTC

j_call: TRBJ1-6
v_call: TRBV19
clone_size: few
d_call: TRBD1
cdr3_aa: CASSIDRGNSPLHF
cdr3_nt: TGTGCCAGTAGTATCGACAGGGGTAATTCACCCCTCCACTTT

j_call: TRBJ2-5
v_call: TRBV10-3
clone_size: many
d_call: NA
cdr3_aa: CAIKGDRGQETQYF
cdr3_nt: TGTGCCATCAAAGGGGACCGGGGGCAAGAGACCCAGTACTTC

j_call: TRBJ1-2
v_call: TRBV7-9
clone_size: once
d_call: NA
cdr3_aa: CASSLGNIGYTF
cdr3_nt: TGTGCCAGCAGTCTAGGAAACATCGGCTACACCTTC

j_call: TRBJ2-5
v_call: TRBV13
clone_size: NA
d_call: NA
cdr3_aa: CASSLRGGQETQYF
cdr3_nt: TGTGCCAGCAGCTTAAGAGGGGGCCAAGAGACCCAGTACTTC

j_call: TRBJ2-3
v_call: TRBV19
clone_size: NA
d_call: NA
cdr3_aa: CASSIASGTQYF
cdr3_nt: TGTGCCAGTAGTATTGCCTCCGGTACGCAGTATTTT

j_call: TRBJ1-1
v_call: TRBV9
clone_size: NA
d_call: NA
cdr3_aa: CASSPRMTNTEAFF
cdr3_nt: TGTGCCAGCAGCCCCCGGATGACGAACACTGAAGCTTTCTTT